The entry below gives a single T cell receptor beta chain sequence along with its context. Unique molecular identifiers were used to barcode this TCRbeta library. TCRdb passed the PCR reads through MiXCR, listing each CDR3 protein once. Here the sample spans 250,000 to 400,000 distinct CDR3 sequences, 23% being singletons. This sample was taken from a study of T-cell reconstitution after alpha-beta-depleted transplantation in children. Germline-derived CDR1 and CDR2 are SGDLS and YYNGEE. The CDR3 loop spans 14 amino acids. V dropped 1 base and J dropped 2 bases, with 10 bases sitting between them. The V and J genes are TRBV9 and TRBJ2-7, with D perhaps given as TRBD1 or TRBD2 (5 bases each). This clonotype was sampled from a male patient aged 10 to 17 who had a stem cell transplant for acute lymphoblastic leukemia, so the T cells may come from the graft donor. The sample consisted of PBMCs, mostly from graft donor cells, taken 180 days after TCRalphabeta/CD19-depleted stem cell transplant. The CDR3: CASSVSGTPYEQYF. Written as DNA, the CDR3 is TGTGCCAGCAGCGTATCCGGGACCCCCTACGAGCAGTACTTC.